This passage covers 16 T cell receptor beta chains from one sample sequenced in a study of shared clonotypes between healthy human individuals. Method: immunoSEQ multiplex PCR; TCRdb's copy keeps in-frame clones and lacks some. In the table there are roughly 2.2 million clones, about nine tenths of which are singletons. Sequences were obtained from naive CD4+ T cells from PBMCs. Subset: CD45RA+ positively selected. Source of these receptors: a man aged 18 to 29 in good health. Some clones in this sample may be carry-over from other donors' samples.

The rearrangement links TRBV9 to TRBJ1-3; no reliable D call. The CDR3 length is 13 residues. Between the trimmed V and J ends, which lost 4 bases and 4 bases, there was a span of 9 bases. Looked up from germline, CDR1 is SGDLS and CDR2 is YYNGEE. CDR3 protein: CASSSRLGNTIYF. In DNA form, the CDR3 reads TGTGCCAGCAGCTCCAGACTAGGAAACACCATATATTTT. The complete variable domain, with remaining parts taken from reference TRBV9 and TRBJ1-3, reads DSGVTQTPKHLITATGQRVTLRCSPRSGDLSVYWYQQSLDQGLQFLIQYYNGEERAKGNILERFSAQQFPDLHSELNLSSLELGDSALYFCASSSRLGNTIYFGEGSWLTVV.

The V gene is TRBV11-3, the J gene TRBJ2-1, with 13 nucleotides matching TRBD2. CDR1 and CDR2 (germline): SGHNT, YENEEA. The CDR3 has 18 amino acids. J gave up 0 bases and V 5 bases, and 7 bases lay outside the gene matches. CDR3 region: CASSSHWTSGSSYNEQFF. CDR3 in DNA: TGTGCCAGCAGCAGTCATTGGACTAGCGGGAGCTCCTACAATGAGCAGTTCTTC. Supplemented by reference TRBV11-3 and TRBJ2-1, the full variable domain reads EAGVVQSPRYKIIEKKQPVAFWCNPISGHNTLYWYLQNLGQGPELLIRYENEEAVDDSQLPKDRFSAERLKGVDSTLKIQPAELGDSAVYLCASSSHWTSGSSYNEQFFGPGTRLTVL.

DNA of the CDR3: TGTGCCAGCAGTTATCCGTCTTCGGGGTCTAATTCACCCCTCCACTTT. As protein: CASSYPSSGSNSPLHF. The genes are TRBV6-5 and TRBJ1-6; no clear D gene. CDR1 MNHEY and CDR2 SVGAGI come from the germline V gene. The CDR3 runs to 16 residues. V lost 3 bases and J 6 bases, leaving 15 bases between the germline ends.

The DNA of the CDR3 is TGCAGCGTTGAAGATGGACAGGGTATAGATACGCAGTATTTT. It translates to CSVEDGQGIDTQYF. V usage is TRBV29-1 and J usage is TRBJ2-3, with 8 nucleotides matching TRBD1. The junction had 4 bases not matched to a gene; V was cut back by 0 bases and J by 5 bases. The CDR3 contains 14 residues. The germline gives CDR1 SQVTM, CDR2 ANQGSEA.

V gene TRBV28 combines with J gene TRBJ2-1; 9 nucleotides match TRBD1. The junction had 9 bases not matched to a gene; V was cut back by 5 bases and J by 4 bases. This CDR3 spans 16 amino acids. CDR1 is MDHEN, CDR2 SYDVKM, per germline. The CDR3 loop reads CASSPPGQGWYNEQFF. The CDR3 DNA is TGTGCCAGCAGTCCCCCCGGACAGGGGTGGTACAATGAGCAGTTCTTC.

This rearrangement joins TRBV5-1 to TRBJ1-1; perhaps TRBD1 as D (5 bases). Trimming took 3 bases from V and 7 from J, leaving 16 bases between them. The CDR3 consists of 14 residues. CDR1 and CDR2 (germline): SGHRS, YFSETQ. The CDR3 DNA is TGCGCCAGCAGCTACATCGGGACGGCGGATGAAGCTTTCTTT. Translated, it gives CASSYIGTADEAFF. The variable domain in full, with the rest retrieved from reference TRBV5-1 and TRBJ1-1, is KAGVTQTPRYLIKTRGQQVTLSCSPISGHRSVSWYQQTPGQGLQFLFEYFSETQRNKGNFPGRFSGRQFSNSRSEMNVSTLELGDSALYLCASSYIGTADEAFFGQGTRLTVV.

For the CDR3, the DNA is TGTGCCAGTAGTAAGAATAGCAATCAGCCCCAGCATTTT. Translating it yields CASSKNSNQPQHF. This rearrangement joins TRBV19 to TRBJ1-5; the D is unclear. The CDR3 has 13 amino acids. V lost 4 bases and J 0 bases, leaving 4 bases between the germline ends. CDR1 and CDR2 (germline): LNHDA, SQIVND (reference sequence).

The chain is built from TRBV6-1 and TRBJ2-7; D uncertain. This CDR3 region has 15 residues. Trimming pared 7 bases from V and 3 bases from J, leaving 19 bases between. Germline V gene data show CDR1 as MNHNS and CDR2 as SASEGT. As DNA, the CDR3 is TGTGCCAGCACCGCCATAAGGAGTTTCCGCTACGAGCAGTACTTC. Translated: CASTAIRSFRYEQYF.

On this clone itself: Distinct nucleotide sequences in the sample also encode this CDR3. This chain uses TRBV5-4 with TRBJ2-7; the match to TRBD2 covers 11 bases. V shed 2 bases and J 2 bases; nucleotides not matched to a gene: 3. Looked up from germline, CDR1 is SGHNT and CDR2 is YYREEE (reference sequence). CDR3 length: 15 amino acids. The CDR3 spells CASSLALAGAYEQYF. DNA of the CDR3: TGTGCCAGCAGCTTAGCACTAGCGGGAGCCTACGAGCAGTACTTC.

V gene TRBV7-2 combines with J gene TRBJ2-1, with TRBD2 as a possible D gene (6 bases). Looked up from germline, CDR1 is SGHTA and CDR2 is FQGNSA. V was pared by 0 bases and J by 10 bases, with 13 bases between. The CDR3 is 14 amino acids. CDR3 nucleotide sequence: TGTGCCAGCAGCTTAGCGCGGGGAGCGAACGAGCAGTTCTTC. This codes for CASSLARGANEQFF.

V is TRBV6-6 and J is TRBJ2-4; 11 bases align to TRBD2. After removal of 6 bases from V and 9 bases from J, the junction contained 7 bases not matched to a gene. The CDR3 has 14 amino acids. CDR1 is MNHNY and CDR2 is SVGAGI in the germline V gene (reference sequence). The CDR3 region is CASRLAGGLGIQYF. The CDR3 nucleotides are TGTGCCAGCAGGCTAGCGGGAGGATTGGGCATTCAGTACTTC.

V and J are TRBV11-2 and TRBJ1-2; no clear D. This CDR3 is 12 amino acids long. Germline values: CDR1 SGHAT, CDR2 FQNNGV. The V and J ends lost 2 bases and 8 bases respectively, with 9 bases between them. The CDR3 sequence is CASSLRLGGYTF. The CDR3, as DNA: TGTGCCAGCAGCTTACGCCTTGGGGGCTACACCTTC.

On this clone itself: The same CDR3 is also encoded by other DNA sequences in this sample. The chain has TRBV6-5 and TRBJ1-5, with D maybe TRBD1 (6 bases). V gave up 0 bases and J gave up 5 bases, with 11 bases separating them. There are 15 residues in the CDR3. Germline CDR1 is MNHEY and CDR2 is SVGAGI. The chain's CDR3 is CASSYSRGRDQPQHF. In DNA, the CDR3 is TGTGCCAGCAGTTACTCCCGGGGGCGGGATCAGCCCCAGCATTTT.

The chain combines TRBV5-6 with TRBJ1-6, with D perhaps TRBD1 (5 bases). The CDR3 covers 14 residues. The germline V gene has CDR1 SGHDT and CDR2 YYEEEE. Trimming shortened V by 4 bases and J by 10 bases, and 15 bases separated the two germline ends. CDR3 sequence (DNA): TGTGCCAGCAGCGTGGCAGGGTACGGCTCACCCCTCCACTTT. Residues: CASSVAGYGSPLHF.

This sequence joins TRBV28 and TRBJ2-7, with a possible D match to TRBD2 (5 bases). The CDR3 has 15 amino acids. Germline CDR1 MDHEN, CDR2 SYDVKM. Trimming took off 1 base at V and 4 bases at J, with 14 bases between the two ends. The CDR3 protein is CASSLYGVGSYEQYF. For the CDR3, the DNA is TGTGCCAGCAGTTTATACGGGGTTGGTTCATACGAGCAGTACTTC. Using reference TRBV28 and TRBJ2-7 for the parts outside the CDR3, the full variable domain is DVKVTQSSRYLVKRTGEKVFLECVQDMDHENMFWYRQDPGLGLRLIYFSYDVKMKEKGDIPEGYSVSREKKERFSLILESASTNQTSMYLCASSLYGVGSYEQYFGPGTRLTVT.

The CDR3 here is CASIDRGLSNEKLFF. CDR3 DNA sequence: TGTGCCAGCATCGACAGGGGGCTCTCTAATGAAAAACTGTTTTTT. The genes are TRBV19 and TRBJ1-4; 10 bases are a match to TRBD1. Per germline, CDR1 LNHDA and CDR2 SQIVND (reference sequence). V lost 9 bases and J lost 3; bases outside the gene matches: 7. CDR3 length: 15 residues.